The rows below give T cell receptor beta chains drawn from one sample of a study of cytomegalovirus exposure and HLA in healthy donors. Here immunoSEQ multiplex PCR was the method, and the copy in TCRdb shows in-frame clones only, minus some. The sample has about 140,000 clones, roughly 80% seen once. The sequencing input was PBMCs. All receptors derive from a man aged 35 to 55 in good health and CMV-seronegative. Each CDR3 is given without its conserved first and last residue. D genes are given only for firm matches.

v_gene	j_gene	d_gene	CDR3aa
TRBV19	TRBJ1-2	NA	ASSIPPYNYGYT
TRBV27	TRBJ2-3	TRBD2	ASSTLAGATQY
TRBV21-1	TRBJ2-7	NA	ASSKGGLAGPTYEQY
TRBV6-5	TRBJ2-7	TRBD1	ASSYSGTGDYEQY
TRBV6-4	TRBJ1-2	TRBD1	ASSPGTGAFNYGYT
TRBV27	TRBJ2-5	TRBD2	ASSLFYGGRPQETQY
TRBV30	TRBJ1-2	NA	AWSAGVGYT
TRBV30	TRBJ2-7	NA	AWSRDAYEQY
TRBV7-2	TRBJ2-7	NA	ASSLDPGPIYEQY
TRBV7-3	TRBJ2-1	TRBD2	ASSLGAGGPNEQF
TRBV7-2	TRBJ1-5	NA	ASTTRGGRSNQPQH
TRBV7-2	TRBJ2-2	NA	ASSLDGSGTGELF
TRBV7-2	TRBJ2-5	NA	ASSRSGGLGETQY
TRBV6-5	TRBJ1-1	NA	ATHLMMNTEAF
TRBV6-6	TRBJ1-4	NA	ASSSDPRLF
TRBV30	NA	NA	AWSVWAGSYEQY
TRBV6-5	TRBJ2-7	NA	ASRRPGDYEQY
TRBV15	TRBJ2-1	TRBD2	ATSTSGGYNEQF
TRBV13	TRBJ1-1	TRBD1	ASSPEGAFEAF
TRBV6-1	TRBJ2-2	TRBD1	ATQRTGVGELF
TRBV18	TRBJ2-4	TRBD1	ASSPGTGRLLAKNIQY
TRBV7-3	TRBJ2-4	NA	ASSLGPQAGNIQY
TRBV7-9	TRBJ1-4	NA	ASSLGGDDEKLF
TRBV29-1	TRBJ2-7	NA	SVVRVGYEQY
TRBV7-8	TRBJ1-1	NA	ASSSQGWNTEAF
TRBV19	TRBJ2-7	TRBD2	ASSMGGVGYEQY
TRBV6-5	TRBJ2-3	NA	ASSSPRGLGTDTQY
TRBV6-1	TRBJ1-4	NA	ASSERRQLNEKLF
TRBV7-2	TRBJ2-7	NA	ASSFPGSSYEQY
TRBV11-2	TRBJ1-2	NA	ASSPVGIYGYT
TRBV7-2	TRBJ2-1	TRBD1	ASSLAGRDRGYNEQF
TRBV6-5	TRBJ2-4	TRBD1	ASSYSDRGIQY
TRBV27	TRBJ2-2	TRBD1	ASTVTGVAGELF
TRBV5-6	TRBJ1-4	NA	ASSLSGFAANEKLF
TRBV6-6	TRBJ2-5	TRBD2	ASSPTGRGRTQY
TRBV29-1	TRBJ2-7	TRBD1	SVGQGKEQY
TRBV5-4	TRBJ1-4	NA	ASSALPGGNTNEKLF
TRBV5-1	TRBJ2-1	TRBD2	ASSLTGGSTYNEQF
TRBV11-2	TRBJ2-1	NA	ASSEQGALYNEQF
TRBV5-1	TRBJ1-2	TRBD1	ASSPGQGNYGYT
TRBV5-1	TRBJ1-1	NA	ASSLVTGMNTEAF
TRBV30	TRBJ2-6	TRBD1	AWGLSGQGWSGANVLT
TRBV7-2	TRBJ2-7	TRBD2	ASSPRWAGGSYEQY
TRBV27	TRBJ1-5	TRBD1	ASSAGTGVQH
TRBV19	TRBJ1-2	TRBD1	ASSIETGDYGYT
TRBV6-4	TRBJ2-6	TRBD2	ASSAGTRSGANVLT
TRBV19	TRBJ2-1	NA	ASSIPSGSGSYNEQF
TRBV27	TRBJ2-7	TRBD1	ASSSPGQGLSTYEQY
TRBV28	TRBJ2-7	NA	ASSSLGGEGQY
TRBV18	TRBJ2-7	NA	ASSPRQGSFYEQY
TRBV7-2	TRBJ1-5	NA	ASSLGGKNQPQH
TRBV7-9	TRBJ1-5	NA	ASSLGAGRPGQPQH
TRBV7-3	TRBJ2-2	NA	ASSFTNTGELF
TRBV29-1	TRBJ2-1	TRBD2	SGRVAGGPNEQF
TRBV7-8	TRBJ2-6	NA	ASSSAESGANVLT
TRBV2	TRBJ2-7	TRBD2	ASSVAGDIYEQY
TRBV6-6	TRBJ2-3	TRBD1	ASTKTGSTDTQY
TRBV7-6	TRBJ1-1	TRBD1	ASSPTGWTTEAF
TRBV5-1	TRBJ1-5	NA	ASSLAGGIGQPQH
TRBV4-3	TRBJ2-2	TRBD2	ASSQDRVGLAGETGELF